This T cell receptor beta chain emerged from a study of T cells in women clearing cervical HPV infection. About the research overall: Cases were women with histologically confirmed HPV16-related CIN3 or worse, including a couple of invasive cancers. With HLA typing for only a few women, HLA confounding remains possible. Regarding the study as a whole: TRBV6-7 abundance was lower in cases than controls (0.11% versus 0.16%).

Points on this clone: Its target is unknown. With the read ending 3 residues before the CDR3 end, the germline J gene is used to fill in that end.

The CDR3 is 15 residues long. CDR1 is MNHEY and CDR2 is SVGEGT in the germline V gene. Trimming stripped 5 bases from V and 4 bases from J, with 17 bases between. Assay used: immunoSEQ multiplex PCR; TCRdb lists only in-frame clones, some missing. The sample's table shows some 31,000 clones. The receptor was isolated from a woman aged 18-70 years with a cervical HPV16 infection that either progressed to CIN3+ or cleared (not recorded which). Sequencing was performed on blood buffy coat. The rearrangement uses TRBV6-2 or TRBV6-3 and TRBJ2-5; the D gene is possibly TRBD2 (6 bases). The CDR3 loop is CASSKTGTVRETQYF. The covered CDR3 bases are TGTGCCAGCAGTAAAACGGGGACTGTTAGAGAGACC.